This TCR beta chain was documented in a study of blood T cell repertoires in COVID-19. Overall study: COVID-19 samples collected from the United States, Italy and Spain covered acute and convalescent phases. In each case, the material was cDNA or gDNA derived from T cells, B-cell-depleted T cells, or PBMCs.

Original processing methods: Quantification of nucleated cells was approximated via reference gene primer amplification. Generated by immunoSEQ multiplex PCR, the TCRdb table keeps only in-frame clones and is missing some. For V, J and clone size, that table is used; D and trimming come from the DNA. The sample lists some 300,000 clones; around 85% were seen once. After removal of 9 bases from V and 6 bases from J, the junction contained 2 bases not matched to a gene. CDR1 MDHEN and CDR2 SYDVKM come from the germline V gene. This CDR3 is built from 12 residues. Sequencing was done on a sample of peripheral blood. The chain couples TRBV28 to TRBJ2-2; 9 nucleotides line up with TRBD1. This clonotype was sampled from a woman aged 45-59 years with active or convalescent COVID-19. The CDR3 loop reads CASWTGAGELFF. The DNA of the CDR3 is TGTGCCAGTTGGACAGGGGCCGGGGAGCTGTTTTTT.